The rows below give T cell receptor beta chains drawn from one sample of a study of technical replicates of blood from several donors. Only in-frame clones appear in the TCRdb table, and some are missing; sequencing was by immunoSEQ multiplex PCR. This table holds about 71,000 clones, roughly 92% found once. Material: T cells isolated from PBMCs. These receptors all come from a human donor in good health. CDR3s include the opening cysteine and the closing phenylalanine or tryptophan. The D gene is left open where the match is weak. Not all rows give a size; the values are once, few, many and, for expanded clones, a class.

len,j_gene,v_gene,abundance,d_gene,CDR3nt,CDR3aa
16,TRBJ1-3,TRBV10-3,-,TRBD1,TGTGCCATCAGTGCCACCGGGACAGACTCTGGAAACACCATATATTTT,CAISATGTDSGNTIYF
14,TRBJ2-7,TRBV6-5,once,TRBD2,TGTGCCAGCAGGCCGGGACTAGCGGCCTACGAGCAGTACTTC,CASRPGLAAYEQYF
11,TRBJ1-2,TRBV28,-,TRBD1,TGTGCCAGCCGGGACAGCTATGGCTACACCTTC,CASRDSYGYTF
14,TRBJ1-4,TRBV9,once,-,TGTGCCAGCAGCGTAGGCAGGGATAATGAAAAACTGTTTTTT,CASSVGRDNEKLFF
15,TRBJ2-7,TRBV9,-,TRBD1,TGTGCCAGCAGCGTAGAGGGGGCAGGGGGCTACGAGCAGTACTTC,CASSVEGAGGYEQYF
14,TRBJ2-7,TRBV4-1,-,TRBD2,TGCGCCAGCAGCTCTGCCGGGACTACCTACGAGCAGTACTTC,CASSSAGTTYEQYF
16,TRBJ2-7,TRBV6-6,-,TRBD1,TGTGCCAGCAGGCGCTTCGGACAGGGGGGTTCCTACGAGCAGTACTTC,CASRRFGQGGSYEQYF
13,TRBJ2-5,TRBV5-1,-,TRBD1,TGCGCCAGCAGCTTACAGGGGGACGAGACCCAGTACTTC,CASSLQGDETQYF
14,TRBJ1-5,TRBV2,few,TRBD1,TGTGCCAGCAGTGGACAGGGGCAAAATCAGCCCCAGCATTTT,CASSGQGQNQPQHF
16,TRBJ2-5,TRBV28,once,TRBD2,TGTGCCAGCTTTTCGGGAGGGCCCCATTTTCGTGAGACCCAGTACTTC,CASFSGGPHFRETQYF
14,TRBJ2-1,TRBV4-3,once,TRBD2,TGCGCCAGCAGCGGACTAGCGGAGTACAATGAGCAGTTCTTC,CASSGLAEYNEQFF
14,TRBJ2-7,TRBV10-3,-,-,TGTGCCATCAGTGATAGCGTCAGTCCCCCCGAGCAGTACTTC,CAISDSVSPPEQYF
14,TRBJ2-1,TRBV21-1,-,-,TGTGCCAGCAGCAAAGAAAACAGATCCAATGAGCAGTTCTTC,CASSKENRSNEQFF
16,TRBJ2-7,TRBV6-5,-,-,TGTGCCAGCAGTTACTCGACGGGGGAGGTCTACTACGAGCAGTACTTC,CASSYSTGEVYYEQYF
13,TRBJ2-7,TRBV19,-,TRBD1,TGTGCCAGTAGAGTGACAGGGGGCGAAGAGCAGTACTTC,CASRVTGGEEQYF
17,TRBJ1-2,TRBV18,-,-,TGTGCCAGCTCACCTGCAGGGAGCGGGGCAGCTAACTATGGCTACACCTTC,CASSPAGSGAANYGYTF
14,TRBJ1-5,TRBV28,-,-,TGTGCCAGCAGTTTATGGACTCATCATCAGCCCCAGCATTTT,CASSLWTHHQPQHF
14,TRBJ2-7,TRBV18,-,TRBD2,TGTGCCAGCTCACCAGCGGGAGGAAGACCCGAGCAGTACTTC,CASSPAGGRPEQYF
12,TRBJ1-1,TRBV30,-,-,TGTGCCGGATCGGTAATAACTATAGAAGCTTTCTTT,CAGSVITIEAFF
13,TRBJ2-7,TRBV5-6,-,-,TGTGCCAGCAGCTTCCCACCTACCAGGGAGCAGTACTTC,CASSFPPTREQYF
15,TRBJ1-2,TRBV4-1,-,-,TGCGCCAGCAGCCCCCCCCCTAGCGAGGGCTATGGCTACACCTTC,CASSPPPSEGYGYTF
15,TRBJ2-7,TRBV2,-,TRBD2,TGTGCCAGCAACCCCCGTCCGGGACTAGAGTACGAGCAGTACTTC,CASNPRPGLEYEQYF
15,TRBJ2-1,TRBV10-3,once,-,TGTGCCATCAGTGCCGAGAACAGGCCAGAAAATGAGCAGTTCTTC,CAISAENRPENEQFF
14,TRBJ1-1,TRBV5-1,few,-,TGCGCCAGCAGTTACTTACAGGCTAACACTGAAGCTTTCTTT,CASSYLQANTEAFF
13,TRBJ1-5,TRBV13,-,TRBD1,TGTGCCAGCAGCGGGGACAGGGATCAGCCCCAGCATTTT,CASSGDRDQPQHF
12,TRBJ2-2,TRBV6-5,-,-,TGTGCCAGCAGTCTGAACACCGGGGAGCTGTTTTTT,CASSLNTGELFF
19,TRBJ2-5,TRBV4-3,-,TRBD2,TGCGCCAGCAGCCAATCGAGTGGGATAGCGGGAATTGGCCAAGAGACCCAGTACTTC,CASSQSSGIAGIGQETQYF
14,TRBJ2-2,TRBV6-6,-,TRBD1,TGTGCCAGCACCCTCAGGGGGCGCACCGGGGAGCTGTTTTTT,CASTLRGRTGELFF
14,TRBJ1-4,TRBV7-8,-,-,TGTGCCAGCAGCTTGGGACACGGCTCTGAAAAACTGTTTTTT,CASSLGHGSEKLFF
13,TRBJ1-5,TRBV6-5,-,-,TGTGCCAGCAGCGCCCTGGGACTCCAGCCCCAGCATTTT,CASSALGLQPQHF
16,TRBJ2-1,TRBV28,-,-,TGTGCCAGCAGGGATTTTGATTGGAGCTCCTACAATGAGCAGTTCTTC,CASRDFDWSSYNEQFF
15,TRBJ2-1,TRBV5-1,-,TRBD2,TGCGCCAGCAGCTTGACTAGCGGGGCTGGGAATGAGCAGTTCTTC,CASSLTSGAGNEQFF
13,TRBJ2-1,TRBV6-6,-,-,TGTGCCAGCAGTTACCCTCCCCCGGATGAGCAGTTCTTC,CASSYPPPDEQFF
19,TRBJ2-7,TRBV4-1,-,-,TGCGCCAGCAGCCAAGATCCGCCTAAAGCCGCCGGGGGAATCTACGAGCAGTACTTC,CASSQDPPKAAGGIYEQYF
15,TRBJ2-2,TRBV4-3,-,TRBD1,TGCGCCAGCAGCCAGGATGCCAGGGGGAGCGGGGAGCTGTTTTTT,CASSQDARGSGELFF
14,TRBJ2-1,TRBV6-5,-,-,TGTGCCAGCAGTTACCACGTTAGCTACAATGAGCAGTTCTTC,CASSYHVSYNEQFF
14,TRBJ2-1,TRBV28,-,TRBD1,TGTGCCAGCAGTTACAGGGGGCCCTACAATGAGCAGTTCTTC,CASSYRGPYNEQFF
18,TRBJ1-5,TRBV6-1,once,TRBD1,TGTGCCAGCAGTGTTGTCTACCACACGACAGGGTATAAGCAGCCCCAGCATTTT,CASSVVYHTTGYKQPQHF
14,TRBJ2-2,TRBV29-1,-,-,TGCAGCGTTGGAAAGAACGGAGACGCCGGGGAGCTGTTTTTT,CSVGKNGDAGELFF
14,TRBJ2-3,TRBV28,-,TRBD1,TGTGCCATATCGACAGGGTCTTACACAGATACGCAGTATTTT,CAISTGSYTDTQYF
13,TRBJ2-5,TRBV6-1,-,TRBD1,TGTGCCATATACAGGGGGCGCCGGGAGACCCAGTACTTC,CAIYRGRRETQYF
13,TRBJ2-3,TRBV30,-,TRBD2,TGTGCCTGGAGAGCTAGCGGGAGGGGTACGCAGTATTTT,CAWRASGRGTQYF
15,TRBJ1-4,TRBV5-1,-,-,TGCGCCAGCAGCTTGAGTGGAGGGCCTTATGAAAAACTGTTTTTT,CASSLSGGPYEKLFF
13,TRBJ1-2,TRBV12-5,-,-,TGTGCTAGTGGTTTGTACAGGAGCGATGGCTACACCTTC,CASGLYRSDGYTF
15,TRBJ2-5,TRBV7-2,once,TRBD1,TGTGCCAGCAGCTTAATGAGGGACAGGCAAGAGACCCAGTACTTC,CASSLMRDRQETQYF
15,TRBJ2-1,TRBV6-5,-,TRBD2,TGTGCCAGCAGTTACTCCGGGACTAGCTTTTATGAGCAGTTCTTC,CASSYSGTSFYEQFF
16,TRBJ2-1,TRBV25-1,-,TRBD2,TGTGCCAGCAGTGATGGTATGGGACTAGTCGGCAATGAGCAGTTCTTC,CASSDGMGLVGNEQFF
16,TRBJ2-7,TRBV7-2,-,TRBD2,TGTGCCAGCAGCGCCATGACTAGCAGTAACTCCTACGAGCAGTACTTC,CASSAMTSSNSYEQYF
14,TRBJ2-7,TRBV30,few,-,TGTGCCTGGAGTGTACTGGGCAGGCCCTACGAGCAGTACTTC,CAWSVLGRPYEQYF
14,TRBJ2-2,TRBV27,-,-,TGTGCCAGCAGTTTAGCCCTGCGCGCCGGGGAGCTGTTTTTT,CASSLALRAGELFF
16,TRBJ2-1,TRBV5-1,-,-,TGCGCCAGCAGCTTGGGGGGGGACGTGAAATCCAATGAGCAGTTCTTC,CASSLGGDVKSNEQFF
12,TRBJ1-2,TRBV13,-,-,TGTGCCAGCAGCATTAACCGGGATGGCTACACCTTC,CASSINRDGYTF